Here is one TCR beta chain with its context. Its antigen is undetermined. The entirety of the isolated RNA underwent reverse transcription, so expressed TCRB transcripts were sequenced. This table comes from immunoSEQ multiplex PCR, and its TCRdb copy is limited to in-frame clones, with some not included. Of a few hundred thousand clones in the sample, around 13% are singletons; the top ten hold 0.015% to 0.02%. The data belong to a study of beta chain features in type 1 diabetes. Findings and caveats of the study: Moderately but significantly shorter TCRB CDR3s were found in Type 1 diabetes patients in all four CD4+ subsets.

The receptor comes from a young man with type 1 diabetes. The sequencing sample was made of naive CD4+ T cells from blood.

In DNA form, the CDR3 reads TGTGCCAGCAGCTTGACTAGCATCCCACGTGGGGCCAACGTCCTGACTTTC. Protein product: CASSLTSIPRGANVLTF. V is TRBV5-5 and J is TRBJ2-6, with a weak D call TRBD2 (6 bases). V gave up 1 base and J gave up 3 bases, with 14 bases separating them. Per the germline V gene, CDR1 is SGHKS and CDR2 is YYEKEE (reference sequence). This CDR3 is built from 17 residues. The complete variable domain, with remaining parts taken from reference TRBV5-5 and TRBJ2-6, reads DAGVTQSPTHLIKTRGQQVTLRCSPISGHKSVSWYQQVLGQGPQFIFQYYEKEERGRGNFPDRFSARQFPNYSSELNVNALLLGDSALYLCASSLTSIPRGANVLTFGAGSRLTVL.